This T cell receptor (beta chain) was sequenced for a study of T-cell reconstitution after alpha-beta-depleted transplantation in children. This clonotype was observed at least ten times. The target antigen is unknown. Regarding the study as a whole: Fresh T-cell production supplied most of the T-cell counts and diversity seen one year after transplant. About two months after transplant, alpha-beta T cells reportedly came from several hundred expanded graft clones.

Using unique molecular identifiers, the investigators prepared the TCRbeta library. TCRdb re-derived calls from the PCR reads in MiXCR, one entry per CDR3 protein. The repertoire has about 440,000 distinct CDR3 sequences, roughly 43% of them found once; the top ten carry 27%. This CDR3 comprises 14 residues. Unmatched junction bases numbered 6, after V lost 1 base and J lost 7 bases. Germline V CDR1 and CDR2: SGHDT, YYEEEE. The receptor comes from a girl aged 2-10 years with aplastic anemia, due to receive a stem cell transplant. J is TRBJ2-3 and V is TRBV5-6, with 7 bases identical to TRBD2. Sequences were derived from PBMCs, sampled before TCRalphabeta/CD19-depleted stem cell transplant. The CDR3 loop is CASSLTSETNTQYF. The CDR3 DNA sequence: TGTGCCAGCAGCTTGACTAGCGAGACGAATACGCAGTATTTT.